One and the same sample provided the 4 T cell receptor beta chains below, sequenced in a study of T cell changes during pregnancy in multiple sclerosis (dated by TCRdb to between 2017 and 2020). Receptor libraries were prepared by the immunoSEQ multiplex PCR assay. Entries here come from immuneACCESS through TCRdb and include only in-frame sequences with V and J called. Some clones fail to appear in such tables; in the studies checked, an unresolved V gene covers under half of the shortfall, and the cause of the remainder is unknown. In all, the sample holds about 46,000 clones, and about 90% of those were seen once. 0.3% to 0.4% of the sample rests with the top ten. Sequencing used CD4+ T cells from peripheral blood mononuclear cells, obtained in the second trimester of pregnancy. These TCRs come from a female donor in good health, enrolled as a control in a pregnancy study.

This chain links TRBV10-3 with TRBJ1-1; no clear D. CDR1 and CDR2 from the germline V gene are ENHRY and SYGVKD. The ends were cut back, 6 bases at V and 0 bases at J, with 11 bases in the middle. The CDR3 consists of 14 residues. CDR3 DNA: TGTGCCATCAGCCCGGGGAGCTTGAACACTGAAGCTTTCTTT. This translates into CAISPGSLNTEAFF.

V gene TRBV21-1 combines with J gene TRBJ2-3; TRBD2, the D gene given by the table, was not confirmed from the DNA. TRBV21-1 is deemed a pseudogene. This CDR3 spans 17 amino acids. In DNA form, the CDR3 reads TGTGCCAGCAGCAAGGGAGAAAAAGTGAGCCCATTATGCACGCAGTATTTT. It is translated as CASSKGEKVSPLCTQYF.

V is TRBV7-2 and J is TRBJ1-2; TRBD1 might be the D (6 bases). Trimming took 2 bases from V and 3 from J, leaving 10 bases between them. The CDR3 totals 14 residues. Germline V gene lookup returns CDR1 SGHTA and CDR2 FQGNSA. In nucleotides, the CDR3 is TGTGCCAGCAGCTTACAAGGGGGTGACTATGGCTACACCTTC. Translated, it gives CASSLQGGDYGYTF.

CDR3 in DNA: TGTGCCAGCTCACCAGTACAGGGCGACACCGGGGAGCTGTTTTTT. Translating it yields CASSPVQGDTGELFF. V is TRBV18 and J is TRBJ2-2; TRBD1 might be the D (6 bases). Trimming cost V 2 bases and J 3 bases, with 10 bases left between them. In germline, CDR1 is KGHSH, CDR2 LQKENI. This CDR3 comprises 15 residues. Supplemented by reference TRBV18 and TRBJ2-2, the full variable domain reads NAGVMQNPRHLVRRRGQEARLRCSPMKGHSHVYWYRQLPEEGLKFMVYLQKENIIDESGMPKERFSAEFPKEGPSILRIQQVVRGDSAAYFCASSPVQGDTGELFFGEGSRLTVL.